This TCR beta chain originates from a study of shared clonotypes between healthy human individuals. The study's findings and limits: Only blood was sampled; tissue repertoires likely differ.

The protocol was immunoSEQ multiplex PCR, while the TCRdb copy is restricted to in-frame clones and leaves out a portion. The sample has 450,000 to 550,000 clones; 79% are singletons. In the case of this clone: Its antigen is not known.

Sequenced input: PBMCs. The origin of this receptor is a woman in her 40s in good health. Some clones in this sample may be carry-over from other donors' samples.

CDR3 nucleotides: TGTGCCAGCAGCGTAATTGCGGGAGGGCCGACAGATACGCAGTATTTT. Its translation: CASSVIAGGPTDTQYF. The chain links TRBV9 to TRBJ2-3, with TRBD2 identical over 9 bases. Germline V CDR1 and CDR2: SGDLS, YYNGEE. The CDR3 has 16 amino acids. The trim removed 1 base at V and 3 bases at J, leaving 6 bases unmatched.